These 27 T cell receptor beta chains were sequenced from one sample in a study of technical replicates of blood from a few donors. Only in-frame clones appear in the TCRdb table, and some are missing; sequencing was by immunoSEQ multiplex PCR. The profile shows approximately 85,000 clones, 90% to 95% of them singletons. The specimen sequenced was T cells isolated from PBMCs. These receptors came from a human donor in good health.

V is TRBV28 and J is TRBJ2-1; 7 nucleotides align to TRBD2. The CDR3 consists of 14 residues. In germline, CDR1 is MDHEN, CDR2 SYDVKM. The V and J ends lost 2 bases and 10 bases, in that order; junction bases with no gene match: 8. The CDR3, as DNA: TGTGCCAGCAGTTTAGGGGGAGGGCCACGAGAGCAGTTCTTC. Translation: CASSLGGGPREQFF.

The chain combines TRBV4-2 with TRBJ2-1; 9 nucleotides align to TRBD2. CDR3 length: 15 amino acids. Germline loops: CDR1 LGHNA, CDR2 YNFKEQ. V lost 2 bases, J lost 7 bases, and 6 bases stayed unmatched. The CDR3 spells CASSQFSGRYNEQFF. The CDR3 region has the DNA TGTGCCAGCAGCCAATTTAGCGGGAGATATAATGAGCAGTTCTTC.

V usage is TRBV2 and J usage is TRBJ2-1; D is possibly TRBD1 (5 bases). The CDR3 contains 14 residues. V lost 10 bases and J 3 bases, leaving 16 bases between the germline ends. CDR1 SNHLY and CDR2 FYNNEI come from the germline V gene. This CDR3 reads CATTPDRNYNEQFF. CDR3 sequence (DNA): TGTGCCACTACACCCGACAGAAACTACAATGAGCAGTTCTTC. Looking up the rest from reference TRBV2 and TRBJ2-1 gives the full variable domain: EPEVTQTPSHQVTQMGQEVILRCVPISNHLYFYWYRQILGQKVEFLVSFYNNEISEKSEIFDDQFSVERPDGSNFTLKIRSTKLEDSAMYFCATTPDRNYNEQFFGPGTRLTVL.

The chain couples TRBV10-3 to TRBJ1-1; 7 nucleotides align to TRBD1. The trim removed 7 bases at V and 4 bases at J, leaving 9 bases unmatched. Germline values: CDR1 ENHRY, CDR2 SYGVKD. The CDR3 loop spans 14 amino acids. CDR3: CAITTGTVGTEAFF. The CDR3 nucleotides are TGTGCCATCACCACGGGGACAGTGGGCACTGAAGCTTTCTTT.

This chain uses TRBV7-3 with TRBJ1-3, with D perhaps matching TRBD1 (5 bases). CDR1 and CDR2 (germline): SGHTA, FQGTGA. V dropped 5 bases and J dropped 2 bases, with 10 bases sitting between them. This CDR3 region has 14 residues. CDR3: CASSPGDPGNTIYF. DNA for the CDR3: TGTGCCAGCAGCCCGGGGGATCCTGGAAACACCATATATTTT.

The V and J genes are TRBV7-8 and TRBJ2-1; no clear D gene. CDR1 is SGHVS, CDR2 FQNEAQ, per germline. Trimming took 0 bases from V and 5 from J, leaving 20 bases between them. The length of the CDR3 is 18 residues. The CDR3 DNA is TGTGCCAGCAGCTTAGCGAGGTGGCGGTCCCGAGATAACAATGAGCAGTTCTTC. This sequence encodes CASSLARWRSRDNNEQFF. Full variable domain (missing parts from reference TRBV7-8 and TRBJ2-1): GAGVSQSPRYKVAKRGQDVALRCDPISGHVSLFWYQQALGQGPEFLTYFQNEAQLDKSGLPSDRFFAERPEGSVSTLKIQRTQQEDSAVYLCASSLARWRSRDNNEQFFGPGTRLTVL.

The CDR3 region is CASSFFQADRIFNEQYF. CDR3 in DNA: TGTGCCAGCAGCTTCTTTCAGGCTGACAGGATCTTCAACGAGCAGTACTTC. This sequence joins TRBV5-8 and TRBJ2-7; possible D gene TRBD1, 6 bases. The germline V gene encodes CDR1 SGHTS and CDR2 YDEGEE. The CDR3 has 17 amino acids. Trimming removed 2 bases from V and 5 bases from J, with 23 bases in between. Together with reference TRBV5-8 and TRBJ2-7, the CDR3 gives the full variable domain: EAGVTQSPTHLIKTRGQQATLRCSPISGHTSVYWYQQALGLGLQFLLWYDEGEERNRGNFPPRFSGRQFPNYSSELNVNALELEDSALYLCASSFFQADRIFNEQYFGPGTRLTVT.

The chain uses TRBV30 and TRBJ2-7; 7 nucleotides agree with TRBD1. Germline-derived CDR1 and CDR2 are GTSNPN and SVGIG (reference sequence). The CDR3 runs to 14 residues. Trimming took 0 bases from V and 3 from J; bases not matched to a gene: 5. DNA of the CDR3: TGTGCCTGGAGTGTCCAGGGGGTCCTCTACGAGCAGTACTTC. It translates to CAWSVQGVLYEQYF.

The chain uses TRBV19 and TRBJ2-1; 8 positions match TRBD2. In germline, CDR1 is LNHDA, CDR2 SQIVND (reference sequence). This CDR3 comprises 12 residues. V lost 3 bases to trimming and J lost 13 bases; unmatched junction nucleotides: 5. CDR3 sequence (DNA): TGTGCCAGTAGTATGAGCGGGGGCCGTCAGTTCTTC. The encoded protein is CASSMSGGRQFF.

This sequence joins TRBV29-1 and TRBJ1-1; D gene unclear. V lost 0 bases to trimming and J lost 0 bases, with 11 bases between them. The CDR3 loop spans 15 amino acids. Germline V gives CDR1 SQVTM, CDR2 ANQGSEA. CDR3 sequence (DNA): TGCAGCGTTGAAGAAGTCAACGGTGTGAACACTGAAGCTTTCTTT. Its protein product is CSVEEVNGVNTEAFF. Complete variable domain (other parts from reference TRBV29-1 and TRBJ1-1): SAVISQKPSRDICQRGTSLTIQCQVDSQVTMMFWYRQQPGQSLTLIATANQGSEATYESGFVIDKFPISRPNLTFSTLTVSNMSPEDSSIYLCSVEEVNGVNTEAFFGQGTRLTVV.

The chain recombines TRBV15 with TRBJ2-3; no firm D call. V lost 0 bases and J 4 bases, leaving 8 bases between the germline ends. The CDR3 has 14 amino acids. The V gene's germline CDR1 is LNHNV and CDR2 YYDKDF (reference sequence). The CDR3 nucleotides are TGTGCCACCAGCAGAGAGATGTTAGCAGATACGCAGTATTTT. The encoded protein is CATSREMLADTQYF.

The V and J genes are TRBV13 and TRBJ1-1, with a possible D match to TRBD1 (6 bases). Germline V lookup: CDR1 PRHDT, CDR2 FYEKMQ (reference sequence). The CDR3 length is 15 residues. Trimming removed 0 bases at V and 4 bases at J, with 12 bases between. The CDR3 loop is CASSLGPGTSTEAFF. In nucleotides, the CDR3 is TGTGCCAGCAGCTTAGGCCCAGGGACAAGCACTGAAGCTTTCTTT.

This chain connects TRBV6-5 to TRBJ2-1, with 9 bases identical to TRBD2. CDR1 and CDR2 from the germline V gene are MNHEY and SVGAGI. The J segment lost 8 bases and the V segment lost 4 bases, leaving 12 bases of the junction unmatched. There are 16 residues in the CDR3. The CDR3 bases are TGTGCCAGCAGTTTATCCCGGGCGGGGGGGCCGTATGAGCAGTTCTTC. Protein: CASSLSRAGGPYEQFF.

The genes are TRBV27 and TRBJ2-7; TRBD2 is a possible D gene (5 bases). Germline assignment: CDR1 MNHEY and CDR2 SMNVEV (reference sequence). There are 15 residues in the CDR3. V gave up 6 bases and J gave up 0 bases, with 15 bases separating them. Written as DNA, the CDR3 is TGTGCCAGCAGCCCAACTCCGGGGTACTCCTACGAGCAGTACTTC. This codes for CASSPTPGYSYEQYF.

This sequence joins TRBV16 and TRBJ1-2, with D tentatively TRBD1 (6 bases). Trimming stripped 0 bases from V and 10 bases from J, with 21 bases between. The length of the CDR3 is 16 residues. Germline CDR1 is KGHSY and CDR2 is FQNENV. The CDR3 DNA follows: TGTGCCAGCAGCCAATCTGGGGGCGAGGGGACCAGCGCCTACACCTTC. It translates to CASSQSGGEGTSAYTF.

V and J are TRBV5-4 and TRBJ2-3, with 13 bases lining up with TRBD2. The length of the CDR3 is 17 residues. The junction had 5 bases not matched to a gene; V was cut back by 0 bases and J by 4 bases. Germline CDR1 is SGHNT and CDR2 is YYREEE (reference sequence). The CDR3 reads CASSLGTSGSVADTQYF. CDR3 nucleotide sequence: TGTGCCAGCAGCTTGGGGACTAGCGGGAGCGTCGCAGATACGCAGTATTTT.

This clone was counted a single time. CDR3 sequence (DNA): TGTGCCAGCAGTTTAAATACTAGGGAGCAGTACTTC. Its protein is CASSLNTREQYF. J is TRBJ2-7 and V is TRBV28, with D possibly matching TRBD2 (5 bases). V gave up 2 bases and J gave up 7 bases, with 9 bases separating them. Germline CDR1 and CDR2: MDHEN and SYDVKM. There are 12 residues in the CDR3.

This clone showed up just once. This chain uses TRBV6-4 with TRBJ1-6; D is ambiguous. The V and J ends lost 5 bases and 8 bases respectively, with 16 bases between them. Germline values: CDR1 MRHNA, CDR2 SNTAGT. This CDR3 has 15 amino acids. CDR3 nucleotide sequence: TGTGCCAGCAGTATCCAGGCGGGAGGTGATTCACCCCTCCACTTT. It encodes CASSIQAGGDSPLHF.

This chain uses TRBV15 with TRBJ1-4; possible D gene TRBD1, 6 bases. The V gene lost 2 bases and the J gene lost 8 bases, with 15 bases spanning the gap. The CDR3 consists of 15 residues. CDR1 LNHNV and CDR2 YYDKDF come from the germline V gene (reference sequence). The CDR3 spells CATSRNRALGEKLFF. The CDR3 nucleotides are TGTGCCACCAGCAGAAACAGGGCTCTAGGAGAAAAACTGTTTTTT.

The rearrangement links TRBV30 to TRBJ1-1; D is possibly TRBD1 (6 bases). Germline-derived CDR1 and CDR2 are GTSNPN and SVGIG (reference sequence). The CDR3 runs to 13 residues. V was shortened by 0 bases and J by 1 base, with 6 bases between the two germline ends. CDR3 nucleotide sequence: TGTGCCTGGAGTGTACAGGGGAACACTGAAGCTTTCTTT. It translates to CAWSVQGNTEAFF. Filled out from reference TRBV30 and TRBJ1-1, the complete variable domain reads SQTIHQWPATLVQPVGSPLSLECTVEGTSNPNLYWYRQAAGRGLQLLFYSVGIGQISSEVPQNLSASRPQDRQFILSSKKLLLSDSGFYLCAWSVQGNTEAFFGQGTRLTVV.

Here the CDR3 DNA reads TGTGCCAGCACCGTAAGCGGGAGGGCCTCTTACGAGCAGTACTTC. Amino acid sequence: CASTVSGRASYEQYF. The chain links TRBV28 to TRBJ2-7; 10 positions match TRBD2. The CDR3 totals 15 residues. Germline-derived CDR1 and CDR2 are MDHEN and SYDVKM. With 7 bases clipped from V and 4 bases from J, the junction kept 10 bases outside the gene matches.

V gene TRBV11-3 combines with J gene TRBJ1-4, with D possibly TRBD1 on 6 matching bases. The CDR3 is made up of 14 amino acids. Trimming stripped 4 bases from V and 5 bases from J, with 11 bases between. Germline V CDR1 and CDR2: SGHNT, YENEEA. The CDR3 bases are TGTGCCAGCAGCTCACGGCAGGGGAATGAAAAACTGTTTTTT. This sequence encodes CASSSRQGNEKLFF.

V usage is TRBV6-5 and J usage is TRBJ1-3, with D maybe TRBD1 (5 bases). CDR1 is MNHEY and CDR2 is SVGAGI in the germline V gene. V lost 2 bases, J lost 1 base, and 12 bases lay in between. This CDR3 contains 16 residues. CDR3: CASSYRAGQSGNTIYF. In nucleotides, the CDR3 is TGTGCCAGCAGTTACCGCGCTGGACAATCTGGAAACACCATATATTTT.

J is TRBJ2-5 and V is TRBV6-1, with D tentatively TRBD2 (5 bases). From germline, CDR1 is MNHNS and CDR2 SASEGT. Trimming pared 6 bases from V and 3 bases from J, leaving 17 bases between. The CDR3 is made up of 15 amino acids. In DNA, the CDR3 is TGTGCCAGCAGCCCCCCGGGGTTCTGGAAAGAGACCCAGTACTTC. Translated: CASSPPGFWKETQYF.

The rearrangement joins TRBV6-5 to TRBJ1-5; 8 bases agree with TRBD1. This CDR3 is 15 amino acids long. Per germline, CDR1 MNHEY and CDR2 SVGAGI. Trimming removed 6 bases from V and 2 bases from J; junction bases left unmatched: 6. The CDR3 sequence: CASRPGTGGNQPQHF. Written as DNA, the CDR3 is TGTGCCAGCAGGCCCGGGACAGGAGGCAATCAGCCCCAGCATTTT.

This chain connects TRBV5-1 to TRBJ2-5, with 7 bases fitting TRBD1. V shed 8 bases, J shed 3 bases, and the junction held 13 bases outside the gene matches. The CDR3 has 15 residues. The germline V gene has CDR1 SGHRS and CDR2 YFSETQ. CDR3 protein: CASSPGTAREETQYF. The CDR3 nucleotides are TGCGCCAGTTCCCCCGGGACAGCGAGGGAAGAGACCCAGTACTTC.

The CDR3 reads CASSSPGQGSQPQHF. For the CDR3, the DNA is TGTGCCAGCAGTTCCCCGGGACAGGGGAGTCAGCCCCAGCATTTT. This rearrangement joins TRBV28 to TRBJ1-5, with 10 nucleotides matching TRBD1. The germline V gene encodes CDR1 MDHEN and CDR2 SYDVKM. V dropped 4 bases and J dropped 6; count of bases not matched to a gene: 6. The CDR3 extends over 15 amino acids.